One and the same sample provided the 20 T cell receptor beta chains below, sequenced in a study of blood T cells in healthy people across ages. Through a sample-barcoded 5' primer and a J-beta primer mix, a second PCR was run for roughly 6 to 11 cycles. TCRdb redid the calling of the 5' RACE reads with MiXCR, one entry per CDR3 protein. The data show hundreds of thousands of distinct CDR3 sequences, around 41% seen once. The source material was blood. All receptors come from a man older than 75 in good health.

The J gene is TRBJ2-5, the V gene TRBV20-1; TRBD2 aligns across 7 bases. Germline loops: CDR1 DFQATT, CDR2 SNEGSKA (reference sequence). There are 12 residues in the CDR3. V gave up 5 bases and J gave up 2 bases; unmatched junction bases: 2. As DNA, the CDR3 is TGCAGTGCTTCAGCGGGACAAGAGACCCAGTACTTC. Protein: CSASAGQETQYF.

The rearrangement links TRBV4-1 to TRBJ1-6; 10 nucleotides align to TRBD1. CDR3 length: 14 residues. J gave up 7 bases and V 6 bases, and 3 bases lay outside the gene matches. CDR1 and CDR2 from the germline V gene are MGHRA and YSYEKL. CDR3: CASRTGGMNSPLHF. CDR3 DNA: TGCGCCAGCAGGACAGGGGGCATGAATTCACCCCTCCACTTT.

The V and J genes are TRBV2 and TRBJ2-5, with TRBD2 identical over 7 bases. The V and J ends lost 6 bases and 5 bases, in that order; junction bases with no gene match: 3. From germline, CDR1 is SNHLY and CDR2 FYNNEI. The CDR3 contains 12 residues. The DNA for the CDR3 is TGTGCCAGCAGACTAGCGTGGGAGACCCAGTACTTC. It specifies CASRLAWETQYF.

The V gene is TRBV10-3, the J gene TRBJ2-7, with 9 bases lining up with TRBD2. The CDR3 runs 15 residues. From germline, CDR1 is ENHRY and CDR2 SYGVKD. Trimming took 8 bases from V and 0 from J; bases not matched to a gene: 8. The CDR3 DNA is TGTGCCATCGCCAATAGCGGGAGCGACTCCTACGAGCAGTACTTC. Residues: CAIANSGSDSYEQYF.

A few counts support this clonotype. This chain joins TRBV3-1 and TRBJ2-7; D not certain. The J call may not be correct, given that the DNA end is closer to TRBJ2-5. CDR1 LGHDT and CDR2 YNNKEL come from the germline V gene (reference sequence). The CDR3 is 13 residues long. The DNA of the CDR3 is TGTGCCAGCAGCCTCATGACGGGAGAGACCCAGTACTTC. It is translated as CASSLMTGETQYF.

This clonotype was counted a few times. J is TRBJ1-2 and V is TRBV20-1; TRBD1 agrees at 8 bases. The CDR3 extends over 14 amino acids. Per germline, CDR1 DFQATT and CDR2 SNEGSKA (reference sequence). The CDR3: CSPRQGPNPTLYTF. CDR3 nucleotide sequence: TGCAGCCCCAGACAGGGGCCCAACCCTACCCTATACACCTTC.

This clonotype is a singleton in its sample. The gene calls are TRBV14 and TRBJ1-5; 8 bases line up with TRBD1. Germline V gene lookup returns CDR1 SGHDN and CDR2 FVKESK. V dropped 0 bases and J dropped 2; count of bases not matched to a gene: 9. The CDR3 is made up of 18 amino acids. The CDR3 region is CASSQEGSTGGGNQPQHF. The CDR3 DNA reads TGTGCCAGCAGCCAAGAAGGATCCACAGGGGGGGGCAATCAGCCCCAGCATTTT.

This clonotype was observed many times. This chain joins TRBV5-1 and TRBJ1-2; 9 bases are shared with TRBD1. The CDR3 has 16 residues. From germline, CDR1 is SGHRS and CDR2 YFSETQ. V gave up 2 bases and J gave up 0 bases; unmatched junction bases: 5. The CDR3 reads CASSFYRGPANYGYTF. Written as DNA, the CDR3 is TGCGCCAGCAGCTTTTACAGGGGGCCGGCTAACTATGGCTACACCTTC.

This clonotype was detected a few times. The chain employs TRBV5-1 and TRBJ2-7; TRBD1 agrees at 8 bases. Per the germline V gene, CDR1 is SGHRS and CDR2 is YFSETQ. The length of the CDR3 is 15 residues. Losses at the gene ends were 0 bases for V and 2 bases for J; bases not matched to a gene: 4. The CDR3 loop is CASSLAPGGTYEQYF. The DNA of the CDR3 is TGCGCCAGCAGCTTGGCCCCAGGGGGCACCTACGAGCAGTACTTC.

Only one count was recorded for this clonotype. The V and J genes are TRBV7-6 and TRBJ2-1; D perhaps matches TRBD1 (5 bases). The J call may be wrong; the DNA end is better matched by TRBJ2-7. The germline V gene has CDR1 SGHVS and CDR2 FNYEAQ. The CDR3 is 18 residues long. CDR3 sequence (DNA): TGTGCCAGCAGCCAAACCACGACAGCCAGAAGCTCCTACAATGAGCAGTACTTC. Translating gives CASSQTTTARSSYNEQYF.

V and J are TRBV6-6 and TRBJ1-2; 7 bases are a match to TRBD1. J gave up 3 bases and V 6 bases, and 4 bases lay outside the gene matches. The CDR3 runs to 13 residues. Germline CDR1 and CDR2: MNHNY and SVGAGI (reference sequence). This CDR3 reads CASRSDRDYGYTF. As DNA, the CDR3 is TGTGCCAGCAGGTCCGACAGGGACTATGGCTACACCTTC.

The chain recombines TRBV6-4 with TRBJ2-3, with 11 bases fitting TRBD1. The germline CDR1 and CDR2 sequences are MRHNA and SNTAGT. With 5 bases clipped from V and 5 bases from J, the junction kept 6 bases outside the gene matches. There are 15 residues in the CDR3. The CDR3 reads CASSLGQGVGDTQYF. DNA for the CDR3: TGTGCCAGCAGTTTGGGACAGGGGGTCGGAGATACGCAGTATTTT.

The chain uses TRBV28 and TRBJ2-2; D may be TRBD1 or TRBD2 (5 bases each). The CDR3 has 13 residues. Germline V CDR1 and CDR2: MDHEN, SYDVKM. V shed 7 bases and J shed 6 bases, with 12 bases lying between them. The CDR3 nucleotides read TGTGCCAGCAAGAGGGGCGGGTCCGGGGAGCTGTTTTTT. Translating it yields CASKRGGSGELFF.

This clonotype appeared a few times. The rearrangement joins TRBV27 to TRBJ2-5; 10 bases map to TRBD2. The CDR3 contains 18 residues. Unmatched junction bases numbered 15, after V lost 6 bases and J lost 2 bases. Germline-derived CDR1 and CDR2 are MNHEY and SMNVEV (reference sequence). The CDR3 spells CASSPPNRLAGTQETQYF. CDR3 DNA sequence: TGTGCCAGCAGCCCCCCCAACAGACTAGCGGGTACACAAGAGACCCAGTACTTC.

The rearrangement links TRBV20-1 to TRBJ1-2; D gene uncertain. This CDR3 contains 13 residues. The V end lost 3 bases, the J end lost 5 bases, and 13 bases lay between the germline ends. The germline CDR1 and CDR2 sequences are DFQATT and SNEGSKA (reference sequence). CDR3 amino acids: CSASGGIRYGYTF. The CDR3 DNA is TGCAGTGCTAGTGGAGGGATTAGATATGGCTACACCTTC.

Comments on this clonotype: A much larger clone differs from this one at a single base, so this may be a read error. This sequence joins TRBV6-2 or TRBV6-3 and TRBJ1-2; 8 bases match TRBD1. The CDR3 length is 14 residues. The ends lost 5 bases at V and 7 bases at J; junction bases unmatched: 9. The germline V gene encodes CDR1 MNHEY and CDR2 SVGEGT. In DNA form, the CDR3 reads TGTGCCAGCAGTCAACGACAGGGGCGCGGTGGCTACACCTTC. The encoded protein is CASSQRQGRGGYTF.

This clonotype was observed a handful of times. The rearrangement links TRBV5-1 to TRBJ2-5; no definite D call. Deletions cut 0 bases from V and 9 bases from J, with 12 bases between. The CDR3 loop spans 13 amino acids. Looked up from germline, CDR1 is SGHRS and CDR2 is YFSETQ. The CDR3 loop reads CASSLGGVWAQYF. For the CDR3, the DNA is TGCGCCAGCAGCTTGGGAGGAGTCTGGGCCCAGTACTTC.

This clonotype appeared a few times. The chain has TRBV10-1 and TRBJ2-1; D is ambiguous. V dropped 5 bases and J dropped 4 bases, with 9 bases sitting between them. The CDR3 extends over 13 amino acids. The germline gives CDR1 WNHNN, CDR2 SYGVQD (reference sequence). Written as DNA, the CDR3 is TGCGCCAGCAGTCCGGACGGATACAATGAGCAGTTCTTC. Its protein product is CASSPDGYNEQFF.

Comments on this clonotype: A much larger clone is a single base away; this may be a read error. V gene TRBV7-2 combines with J gene TRBJ2-5; 13 nucleotides agree with TRBD2. Germline V gene sequence: CDR1 SGHTA, CDR2 FQGNSA. The V and J ends lost 4 bases and 13 bases, in that order; junction bases with no gene match: 9. This CDR3 region has 14 residues. The CDR3 spells CASSSQLAGGHLYF. The CDR3 nucleotides are TGTGCCAGCAGCTCACAACTAGCGGGAGGGCATCTGTACTTC.

This chain uses TRBV12-5 with TRBJ2-2; D possibly matches TRBD1 or TRBD2 (6 bases each). Per germline, CDR1 LGHNT and CDR2 FRNRAP. The CDR3 covers 16 residues. Deletions cut 1 base from V and 5 bases from J, with 14 bases between. The CDR3 spells CASGLELQGGTGELFF. DNA of the CDR3: TGTGCTAGTGGTTTGGAATTACAGGGAGGTACCGGGGAGCTGTTTTTT.